These T cell receptor beta chains were read from a single sample in a study of blood T cell repertoires in COVID-19. This table comes from immunoSEQ multiplex PCR, and its TCRdb copy is limited to in-frame clones, with some not included. In the table there are fewer than 15,000 clones, 70% to 90% of which are singletons. Input material: peripheral blood. Receptor source: an older man with acute or convalescent COVID-19. Each CDR3 is given without its conserved first and last residue. Fields, in order: J gene, V gene, CDR3 length, CDR3 protein.

TRBJ2-3,TRBV4-1,14,ASSLRQAGDADTQY
TRBJ2-1,TRBV5-1,15,ASSLARGAGAIDEQF
TRBJ2-7,TRBV18,13,ASSPSRTSATEQY
TRBJ1-1,TRBV11-2,15,ASSSSSGREGRLKAF
TRBJ2-7,TRBV11-2,13,ASSLGSGSPYEQY
TRBJ2-7,TRBV4-2,13,ASSQGSGSSYEQY
TRBJ2-2,TRBV11-3,18,ASSFSGRRRAGKNTGELF
TRBJ1-2,TRBV6-1,13,ASSERGTGSHGYT
TRBJ2-1,TRBV9,14,ASSVAGTSSYNEQF
TRBJ2-3,TRBV5-6,14,ASYPDRGRGTDTQY
TRBJ2-7,TRBV7-6,14,ASSLGTAFDSYEQY
TRBJ2-2,TRBV2,12,ASSKTARSRELF
TRBJ2-5,TRBV6-2/TRBV6-3,12,ASSRTGGRETQY
TRBJ2-7,TRBV12-3/TRBV12-4,9,ASLQGHEQY
TRBJ2-3,TRBV25-1,12,ASSDSGGPYTQY
TRBJ2-3,TRBV5-1,13,ASSPGPGGADTQY
TRBJ2-2,TRBV4-1,15,ASSTTGTSGGAGELF
TRBJ1-2,TRBV6-5,11,ASSHSFIYGYT
TRBJ1-4,TRBV5-5,12,ASSLDREREKLF
TRBJ2-3,TRBV2,13,ASSAGTASTDTQY
TRBJ2-2,TRBV24-1,13,ATSDPRQPAGELF
TRBJ2-5,TRBV5-1,13,ASSSEARRGETQY
TRBJ2-5,TRBV15,14,ATSRDGTGSGETQY
TRBJ2-1,TRBV6-4,12,ASSEASDHNEQF